The 5 T cell receptor beta chains in this list originate from one sample, sequenced in a study of CD8+ T cells in alopecia areata. RNA, once extracted, was reverse transcribed into cDNA for use as the sequencing template. The method was immunoSEQ multiplex PCR; TCRdb's version includes in-frame clones alone and lacks a portion of them. This table holds more than 200,000 clones, under 80% found once. The sample here was CD4+ T cells sorted from blood, taken at week 0. All receptors derive from a human donor with alopecia areata.

J is TRBJ2-1 and V is TRBV4-1, with 7 bases fitting TRBD2. Germline lookup yields CDR1 MGHRA and CDR2 YSYEKL. The CDR3 is 16 residues long. V shed 0 bases and J 4 bases; nucleotides not matched to a gene: 6. This chain's CDR3 is CASSQDDGGTYNEQFF. CDR3 DNA sequence: TGCGCCAGCAGCCAAGATGACGGGGGGACTTACAATGAGCAGTTCTTC.

This clone was detected only a few times. The chain joins TRBV29-1 to TRBJ1-3; the D gene is possibly TRBD1 (5 bases). V was pared by 5 bases and J by 4 bases, with 15 bases between. There are 14 residues in the CDR3. Germline lookup yields CDR1 SQVTM and CDR2 ANQGSEA. As DNA, the CDR3 is TGCAGCGTTTGCCCCACGGGGGGAGGAAACACCATATATTTT. Its protein product is CSVCPTGGGNTIYF.

Concerning this clone itself: One end of the junction does not line up with germline, which may come from a read error. The rearrangement links TRBV7-7 to TRBJ2-3; D is undetermined. This CDR3 is built from 14 residues. The germline gives CDR1 SSHAT, CDR2 FNYEAQ (reference sequence). The CDR3 loop reads CASSSVGFGDTQYF. The CDR3 region has the DNA TGTGCTAGCAGCTCTGTGGGTTTTGGAGATACGCAGTATTTT.

This clone was recorded a few times. The chain uses TRBV7-9 and TRBJ2-1, with TRBD1 as a possible D gene (5 bases). The germline V and J ends were trimmed by 1 base and 2 bases, with 6 bases remaining between them. Germline V gene lookup returns CDR1 SEHNR and CDR2 FQNEAQ (reference sequence). The CDR3 runs to 14 residues. The CDR3 loop is CASSLEQAYNEQFF. The CDR3, as DNA: TGTGCCAGCAGCTTAGAACAGGCCTACAATGAGCAGTTCTTC.

V usage is TRBV5-1 and J usage is TRBJ1-1; D remains unclear. This CDR3 is 14 amino acids long. Germline CDR1 reads SGHRS; CDR2 reads YFSETQ. V was pared by 1 base and J by 0 bases, with 7 bases between. CDR3 in DNA: TGCGCCAGCAGCTTGACCCGGATGAACACTGAAGCTTTCTTT. Protein: CASSLTRMNTEAFF.